Shown below are 14 T cell receptor beta chains from a single sample sequenced in a study of blood T cell repertoires in COVID-19. This table comes from immunoSEQ multiplex PCR, and its TCRdb copy is limited to in-frame clones, with some not included. The sample records 100,000 to 120,000 clones, 65% to 80% being singletons. The specimen was peripheral blood. All receptors derive from a woman between 65 and 79 years old with acute or convalescent COVID-19.

CDR3 sequence reads: CASSHRQGAKSYEQYF. CDR3 bases: TGTGCCAGCAGCCACAGACAGGGGGCGAAATCCTACGAGCAGTACTTC. This chain links TRBV3-1 (or the pseudogene TRBV3-2) with TRBJ2-7; 10 bases align to TRBD1. V trimming: 3 bases; J trimming: 1 base; junction bases outside the gene matches: 6. Looked up from germline, CDR1 is LGHDT and CDR2 is YNNKEL (reference sequence). The CDR3 loop spans 16 amino acids.

This clone turned up a few times. The chain uses TRBV29-1 and TRBJ2-7; D is perhaps TRBD1 (5 bases). The germline CDR1 and CDR2 sequences are SQVTM and ANQGSEA. V shed 0 bases and J shed 0 bases, with 9 bases lying between them. This CDR3 has 14 residues. In DNA form, the CDR3 reads TGCAGCGTTGAAGATTCTAGGGGCTCCTACGAGCAGTACTTC. Translated: CSVEDSRGSYEQYF.

The CDR3 sequence is CASSIAGSRGYTEAFF. The CDR3 DNA follows: TGTGCCAGTAGTATAGCGGGGAGCCGGGGGTACACTGAAGCTTTCTTT. This chain connects TRBV19 to TRBJ1-1, with D perhaps matching TRBD1 (5 bases). The germline gives CDR1 LNHDA, CDR2 SQIVND (reference sequence). V lost 1 base to trimming and J lost 3 bases, with 15 bases between them. The CDR3 covers 16 residues.

This chain uses TRBV7-9 with TRBJ1-2, with 9 bases that match TRBD1. CDR3 length: 14 residues. Looked up from germline, CDR1 is SEHNR and CDR2 is FQNEAQ (reference sequence). V shed 5 bases and J 2 bases; nucleotides not matched to a gene: 3. The CDR3 nucleotides read TGTGCCAGCAGCCCGGGACAGGGAAACTATGGCTACACCTTC. Its protein is CASSPGQGNYGYTF.

The V gene is TRBV6-5, the J gene TRBJ2-7; TRBD1 aligns across 8 bases. Germline CDR1 is MNHEY and CDR2 is SVGAGI. J gave up 3 bases and V 6 bases, and 7 bases lay outside the gene matches. This CDR3 is 14 amino acids long. CDR3 in amino acids: CASRVGTGYYEQYF. The CDR3 nucleotides are TGTGCCAGCAGGGTCGGGACAGGCTACTACGAGCAGTACTTC.

J is TRBJ2-3 and V is TRBV29-1; 9 positions agree with TRBD1. From germline, CDR1 is SQVTM and CDR2 ANQGSEA. Unmatched junction bases numbered 8, after V lost 4 bases and J lost 0 bases. The CDR3 runs 16 residues. The CDR3 region has the DNA TGCAGCGTTGGGGGGGGGACAGGGCTTAGCACAGATACGCAGTATTTT. As protein: CSVGGGTGLSTDTQYF.

Here the CDR3 DNA reads TGTGCCAGCAGCTTAGTAGAGGGGGCGAACACTGAAGCTTTCTTT. Translation: CASSLVEGANTEAFF. The chain recombines TRBV7-2 with TRBJ1-1; 7 bases align to TRBD1. The CDR3 has 15 residues. Germline trimming cut 1 base from V and 1 base from J; bases unmatched to any gene: 3. Germline assignment: CDR1 SGHTA and CDR2 FQGNSA.

This chain links TRBV30 with TRBJ2-1; 9 bases map to TRBD2. This CDR3 is 15 amino acids long. Per germline, CDR1 GTSNPN and CDR2 SVGIG (reference sequence). V shed 2 bases and J 1 base; nucleotides not matched to a gene: 3. CDR3 DNA: TGTGCCTGGAGTCCAGCGGGGGGATCCTACAATGAGCAGTTCTTC. Translating gives CAWSPAGGSYNEQFF.

The chain links TRBV9 to TRBJ1-2; 8 nucleotides agree with TRBD1. V was pared by 2 bases and J by 2 bases, with 5 bases of the junction left unmatched. Germline CDR1 is SGDLS and CDR2 is YYNGEE. This CDR3 comprises 15 residues. The CDR3 DNA is TGTGCCAGCAGCGTTTCAGGGGGCTCGAACTATGGCTACACCTTC. It is translated as CASSVSGGSNYGYTF.

This chain connects TRBV7-9 to TRBJ1-1, with unresolved D. The CDR3 is 11 amino acids. The V end lost 8 bases, the J end lost 12 bases, and 16 bases lay between the germline ends. From germline, CDR1 is SEHNR and CDR2 FQNEAQ (reference sequence). The CDR3 coding sequence is TGTGCCAGCTCCGCCGGGTTACTTTCTTTCTTT. Translating it yields CASSAGLLSFF. Based on the CDR3 plus reference TRBV7-9 and TRBJ1-1, the full variable domain is DTGVSQNPRHKITKRGQNVTFRCDPISEHNRLYWYRQTLGQGPEFLTYFQNEAQLEKSRLLSDRFSAERPKGSFSTLEIQRTEQGDSAMYLCASSAGLLSFFGQGTRLTVV.

This clone was seen once. This chain connects TRBV7-2 to TRBJ1-4; 7 bases fit TRBD1. Germline assignment: CDR1 SGHTA and CDR2 FQGNSA. The CDR3 contains 14 residues. J was trimmed by 8 bases and V by 4 bases; bases with no gene match: 7. The CDR3 loop is CASSWRQGGEKLFF. The CDR3 DNA follows: TGTGCCAGCAGCTGGCGACAGGGTGGAGAAAAACTGTTTTTT.

This clone was seen a handful of times. The chain uses TRBV9 and TRBJ2-1; 10 bases align to TRBD2. This CDR3 spans 15 amino acids. Losses at the gene ends were 4 bases for V and 6 bases for J; bases not matched to a gene: 7. CDR1 is SGDLS, CDR2 YYNGEE, per germline. CDR3 in amino acids: CASSFTSGVSNEQFF. The CDR3 coding sequence is TGTGCCAGCAGCTTTACTAGCGGGGTTAGCAATGAGCAGTTCTTC. Variable domain in full (rest from reference TRBV9 and TRBJ2-1): DSGVTQTPKHLITATGQRVTLRCSPRSGDLSVYWYQQSLDQGLQFLIQYYNGEERAKGNILERFSAQQFPDLHSELNLSSLELGDSALYFCASSFTSGVSNEQFFGPGTRLTVL.

The chain uses TRBV3-1 (or the pseudogene TRBV3-2) and TRBJ2-7; TRBD2 aligns across 9 bases. The V gene's germline CDR1 is LGHDT and CDR2 YNNKEL (reference sequence). J was trimmed by 4 bases and V by 5 bases; bases with no gene match: 6. This CDR3 has 14 residues. CDR3: CASSETSGSYEQYF. CDR3 bases: TGTGCCAGCAGCGAGACTAGCGGATCATACGAGCAGTACTTC.

This sequence joins TRBV3-1 (or the pseudogene TRBV3-2) and TRBJ1-2; 7 positions match TRBD1. This CDR3 has 13 amino acids. V lost 8 bases to trimming and J lost 0 bases; unmatched junction nucleotides: 3. Germline-derived CDR1 and CDR2 are LGHDT and YNNKEL (reference sequence). DNA for the CDR3: TGTGCCAGCGGGACAGCATCTAACTATGGCTACACCTTC. Its protein is CASGTASNYGYTF.